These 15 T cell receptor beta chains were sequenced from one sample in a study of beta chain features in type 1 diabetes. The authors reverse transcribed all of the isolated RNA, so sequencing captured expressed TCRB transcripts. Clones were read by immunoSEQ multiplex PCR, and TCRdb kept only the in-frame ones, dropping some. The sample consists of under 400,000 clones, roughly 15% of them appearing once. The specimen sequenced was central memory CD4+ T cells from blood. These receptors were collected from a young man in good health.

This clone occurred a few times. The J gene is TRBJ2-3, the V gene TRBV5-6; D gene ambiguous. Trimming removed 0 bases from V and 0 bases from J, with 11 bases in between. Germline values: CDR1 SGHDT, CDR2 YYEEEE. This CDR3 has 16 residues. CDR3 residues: CASSLVKVDSTDTQYF. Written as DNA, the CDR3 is TGTGCCAGCAGCTTGGTCAAGGTGGATAGCACAGATACGCAGTATTTT.

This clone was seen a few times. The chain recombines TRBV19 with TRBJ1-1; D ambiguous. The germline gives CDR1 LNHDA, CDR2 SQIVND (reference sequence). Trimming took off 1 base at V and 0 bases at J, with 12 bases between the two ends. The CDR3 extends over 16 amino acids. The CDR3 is CASSIGSGGMNTEAFF. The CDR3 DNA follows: TGTGCCAGTAGTATAGGGTCAGGAGGCATGAACACTGAAGCTTTCTTT.

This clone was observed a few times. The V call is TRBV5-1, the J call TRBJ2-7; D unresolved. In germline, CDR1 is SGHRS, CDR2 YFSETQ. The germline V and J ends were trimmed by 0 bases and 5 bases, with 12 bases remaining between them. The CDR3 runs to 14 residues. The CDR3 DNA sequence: TGCGCCAGCAGCTTGGAACCCGCGATGAACGAGCAGTACTTC. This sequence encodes CASSLEPAMNEQYF.

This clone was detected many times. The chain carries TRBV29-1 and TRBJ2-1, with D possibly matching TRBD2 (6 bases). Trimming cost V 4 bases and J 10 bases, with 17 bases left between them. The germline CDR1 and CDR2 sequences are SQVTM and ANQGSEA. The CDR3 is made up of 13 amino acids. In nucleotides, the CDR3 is TGCAGCGTTGTAGAGGGGAGGACTGGGGAGCAGTTCTTC. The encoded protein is CSVVEGRTGEQFF.

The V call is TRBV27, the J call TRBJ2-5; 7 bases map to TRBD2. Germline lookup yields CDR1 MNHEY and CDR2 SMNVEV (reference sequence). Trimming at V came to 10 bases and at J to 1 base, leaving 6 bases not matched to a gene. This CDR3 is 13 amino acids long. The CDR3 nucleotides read TGTGCCACCTCTAGCGGACGCCAAGAGACCCAGTACTTC. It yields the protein CATSSGRQETQYF.

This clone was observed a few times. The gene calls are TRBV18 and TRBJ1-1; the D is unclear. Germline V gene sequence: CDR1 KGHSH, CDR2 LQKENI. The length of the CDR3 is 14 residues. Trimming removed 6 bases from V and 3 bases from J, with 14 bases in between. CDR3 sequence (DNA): TGTGCCAGCTCCCACAGCGTCGTCTACACTGAAGCTTTCTTT. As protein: CASSHSVVYTEAFF.

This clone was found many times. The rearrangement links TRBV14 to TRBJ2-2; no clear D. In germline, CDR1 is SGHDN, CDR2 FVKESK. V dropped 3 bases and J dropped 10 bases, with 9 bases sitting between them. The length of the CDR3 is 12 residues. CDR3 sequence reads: CASSHRLAELFF. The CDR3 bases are TGTGCCAGCAGCCACAGGCTGGCGGAGCTGTTTTTT.

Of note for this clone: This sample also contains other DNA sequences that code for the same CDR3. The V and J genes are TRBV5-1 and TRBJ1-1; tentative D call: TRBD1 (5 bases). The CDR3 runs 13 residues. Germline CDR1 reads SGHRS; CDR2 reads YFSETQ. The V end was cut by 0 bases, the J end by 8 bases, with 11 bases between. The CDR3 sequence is CASSLAGDREAFF. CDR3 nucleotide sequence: TGCGCCAGCAGCTTGGCCGGGGACCGCGAAGCTTTCTTT. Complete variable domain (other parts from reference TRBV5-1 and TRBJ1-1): KAGVTQTPRYLIKTRGQQVTLSCSPISGHRSVSWYQQTPGQGLQFLFEYFSETQRNKGNFPGRFSGRQFSNSRSEMNVSTLELGDSALYLCASSLAGDREAFFGQGTRLTVV.

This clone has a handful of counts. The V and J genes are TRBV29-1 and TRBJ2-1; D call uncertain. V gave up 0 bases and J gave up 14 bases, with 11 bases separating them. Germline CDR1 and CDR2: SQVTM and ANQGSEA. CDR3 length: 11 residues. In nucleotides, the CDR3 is TGCAGCGTTGAAGATCCCCCCATCAAGTTCTTC. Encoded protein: CSVEDPPIKFF.

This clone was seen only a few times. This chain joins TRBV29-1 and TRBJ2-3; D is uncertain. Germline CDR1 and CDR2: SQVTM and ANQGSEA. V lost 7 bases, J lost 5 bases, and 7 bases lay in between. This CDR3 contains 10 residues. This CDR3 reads CSAGIDTQYF. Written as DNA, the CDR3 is TGCAGCGCTGGTATAGATACGCAGTATTTT.

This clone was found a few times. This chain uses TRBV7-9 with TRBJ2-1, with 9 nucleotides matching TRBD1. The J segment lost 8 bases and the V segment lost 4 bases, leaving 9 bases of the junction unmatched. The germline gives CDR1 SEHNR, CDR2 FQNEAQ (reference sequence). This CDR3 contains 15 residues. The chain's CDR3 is CASSSSRDRVDEQFF. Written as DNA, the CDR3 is TGTGCCAGCAGCTCGTCCCGGGACAGGGTTGATGAGCAGTTCTTC. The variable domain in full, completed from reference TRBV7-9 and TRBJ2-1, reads DTGVSQNPRHKITKRGQNVTFRCDPISEHNRLYWYRQTLGQGPEFLTYFQNEAQLEKSRLLSDRFSAERPKGSFSTLEIQRTEQGDSAMYLCASSSSRDRVDEQFFGPGTRLTVL.

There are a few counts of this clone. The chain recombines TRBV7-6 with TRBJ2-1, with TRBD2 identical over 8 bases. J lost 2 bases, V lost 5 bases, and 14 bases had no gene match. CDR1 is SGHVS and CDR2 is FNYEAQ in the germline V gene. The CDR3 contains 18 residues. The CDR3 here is CASSSSLPGLGPYNEQFF. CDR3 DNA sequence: TGTGCCAGCAGCAGCAGTTTGCCGGGACTAGGTCCCTACAATGAGCAGTTCTTC.

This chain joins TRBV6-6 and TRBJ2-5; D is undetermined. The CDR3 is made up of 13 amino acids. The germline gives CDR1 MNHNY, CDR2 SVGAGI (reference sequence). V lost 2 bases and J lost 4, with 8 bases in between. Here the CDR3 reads CASSYGPTETQYF. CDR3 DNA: TGTGCCAGCAGTTACGGGCCCACAGAGACCCAGTACTTC.

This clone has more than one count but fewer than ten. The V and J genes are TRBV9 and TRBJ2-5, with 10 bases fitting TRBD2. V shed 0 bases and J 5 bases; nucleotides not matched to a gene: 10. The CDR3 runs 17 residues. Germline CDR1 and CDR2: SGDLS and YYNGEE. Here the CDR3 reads CASSVGGSSGSSETQYF. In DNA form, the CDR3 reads TGTGCCAGCAGCGTAGGGGGATCTAGCGGGAGTTCGGAGACCCAGTACTTC.

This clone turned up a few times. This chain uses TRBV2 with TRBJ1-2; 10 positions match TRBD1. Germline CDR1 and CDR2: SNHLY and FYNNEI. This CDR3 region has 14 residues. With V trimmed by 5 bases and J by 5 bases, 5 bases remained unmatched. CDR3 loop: CASSRQGAWYGYTF. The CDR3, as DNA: TGTGCCAGCAGTAGACAGGGGGCTTGGTATGGCTACACCTTC.